The sequence of this T cell receptor beta chain was determined in a study of control samples from healthy donors and cancer patients. Clones were sequenced by immunoSEQ multiplex PCR, and TCRdb holds only the in-frame ones, with some missing. The sample contains roughly 170,000 clones, 94% of which appear only once. This clone was counted a single time. CDR3 size: 14 residues. Per germline, CDR1 KGHSH and CDR2 LQKENI. V was trimmed by 2 bases and J by 4 bases, leaving 11 bases between them. The sample taken for sequencing was blood. This sequence originates from a woman between 18 and 29 years old in good health. V and J are TRBV18 and TRBJ1-1; D is undetermined. This CDR3 is CASSPSGLGTEAFF. CDR3 sequence (DNA): TGTGCCAGCTCACCAAGCGGGCTTGGCACTGAAGCTTTCTTT.